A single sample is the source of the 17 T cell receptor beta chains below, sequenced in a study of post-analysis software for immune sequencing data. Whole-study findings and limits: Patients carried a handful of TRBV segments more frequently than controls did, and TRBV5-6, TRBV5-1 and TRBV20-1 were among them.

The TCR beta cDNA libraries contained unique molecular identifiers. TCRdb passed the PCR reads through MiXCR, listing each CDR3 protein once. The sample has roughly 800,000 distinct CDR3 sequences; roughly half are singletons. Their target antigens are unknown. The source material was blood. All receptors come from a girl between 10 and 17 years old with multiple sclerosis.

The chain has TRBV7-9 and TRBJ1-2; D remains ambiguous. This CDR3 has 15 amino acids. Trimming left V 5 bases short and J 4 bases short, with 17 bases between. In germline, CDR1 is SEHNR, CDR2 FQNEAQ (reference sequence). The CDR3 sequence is CASSLTRLGGYGYTF. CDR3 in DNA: TGTGCCAGCAGCCTAACCCGATTAGGCGGCTATGGCTACACCTTC.

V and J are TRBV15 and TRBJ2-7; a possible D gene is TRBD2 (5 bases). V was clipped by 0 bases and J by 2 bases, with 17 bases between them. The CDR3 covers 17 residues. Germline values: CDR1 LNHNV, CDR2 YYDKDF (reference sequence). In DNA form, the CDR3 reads TGTGCCACCAGCAGAGATCTTAGTGTCGACGGGGCCTACGAGCAGTACTTC. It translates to CATSRDLSVDGAYEQYF. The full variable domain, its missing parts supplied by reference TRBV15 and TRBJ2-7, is DAMVIQNPRYQVTQFGKPVTLSCSQTLNHNVMYWYQQKSSQAPKLLFHYYDKDFNNEADTPDNFQSRRPNTSFCFLDIRSPGLGDTAMYLCATSRDLSVDGAYEQYFGPGTRLTVT.

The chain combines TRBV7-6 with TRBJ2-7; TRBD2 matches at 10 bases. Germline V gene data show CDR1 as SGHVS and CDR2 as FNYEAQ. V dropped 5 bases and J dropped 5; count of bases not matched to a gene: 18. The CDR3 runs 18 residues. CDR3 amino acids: CASSNYIQSGRAVNEQYF. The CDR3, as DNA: TGTGCCAGCAGCAATTATATCCAAAGCGGGAGGGCCGTCAACGAGCAGTACTTC.

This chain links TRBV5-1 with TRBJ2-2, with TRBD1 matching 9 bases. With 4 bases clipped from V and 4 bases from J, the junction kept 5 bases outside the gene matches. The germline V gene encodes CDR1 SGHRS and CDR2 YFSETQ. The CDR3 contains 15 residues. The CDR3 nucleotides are TGCGCCAGCAGCGGAGGGACAGGGCGCACCGGGGAGCTGTTTTTT. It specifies CASSGGTGRTGELFF.

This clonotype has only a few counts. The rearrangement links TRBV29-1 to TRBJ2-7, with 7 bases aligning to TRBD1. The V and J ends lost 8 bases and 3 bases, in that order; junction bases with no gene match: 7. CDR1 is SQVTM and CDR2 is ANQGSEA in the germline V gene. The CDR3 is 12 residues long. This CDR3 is CSCGSGGYEQYF. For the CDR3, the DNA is TGCAGCTGTGGATCAGGGGGCTACGAGCAGTACTTC.

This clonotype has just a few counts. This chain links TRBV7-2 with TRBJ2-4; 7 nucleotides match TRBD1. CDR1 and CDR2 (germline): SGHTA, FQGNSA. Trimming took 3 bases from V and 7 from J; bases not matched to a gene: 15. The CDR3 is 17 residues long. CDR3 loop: CASSLTRDSPSLNIQYF. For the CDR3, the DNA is TGTGCCAGCAGCTTGACCCGGGACAGTCCCTCTTTGAACATTCAGTACTTC. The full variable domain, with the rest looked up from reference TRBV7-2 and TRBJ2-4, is GAGVSQSPSNKVTEKGKDVELRCDPISGHTALYWYRQSLGQGLEFLIYFQGNSAPDKSGLPSDRFSAERTGGSVSTLTIQRTQQEDSAVYLCASSLTRDSPSLNIQYFGAGTRLSVL.

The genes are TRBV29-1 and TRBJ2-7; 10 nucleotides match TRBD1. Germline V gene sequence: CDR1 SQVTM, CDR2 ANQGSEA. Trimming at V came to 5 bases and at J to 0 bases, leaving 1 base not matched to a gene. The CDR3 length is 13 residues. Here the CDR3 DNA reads TGCAGCGTTTGGACAGGGGGCTCCTACGAGCAGTACTTC. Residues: CSVWTGGSYEQYF.

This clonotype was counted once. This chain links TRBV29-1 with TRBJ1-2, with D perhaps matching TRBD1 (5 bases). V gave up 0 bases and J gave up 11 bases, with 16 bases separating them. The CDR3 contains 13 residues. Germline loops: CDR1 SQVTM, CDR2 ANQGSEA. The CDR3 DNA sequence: TGCAGCGTTGAAGAGGGGCTACGTCAAGGTTACACCTTC. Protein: CSVEEGLRQGYTF.

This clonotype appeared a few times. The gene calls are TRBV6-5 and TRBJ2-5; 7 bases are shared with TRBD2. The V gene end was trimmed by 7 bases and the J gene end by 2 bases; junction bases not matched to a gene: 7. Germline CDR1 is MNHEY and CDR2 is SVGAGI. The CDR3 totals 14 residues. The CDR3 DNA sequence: TGTGCCAGCAATCTTCGGGGGGATCAAGAGACCCAGTACTTC. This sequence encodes CASNLRGDQETQYF.

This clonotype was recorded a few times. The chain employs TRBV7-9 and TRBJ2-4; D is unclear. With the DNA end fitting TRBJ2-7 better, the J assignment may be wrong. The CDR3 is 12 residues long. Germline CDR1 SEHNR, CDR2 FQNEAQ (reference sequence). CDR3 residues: CASSLELYEQYF. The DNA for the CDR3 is TGTGCCAGCAGCTTAGAATTGTACGAGCAGTACTTC.

The CDR3 spells CSCGGGTKTQYF. The CDR3 DNA follows: TGCAGCTGTGGTGGAGGGACAAAGACCCAGTACTTC. The chain uses TRBV29-1 and TRBJ2-7, with D perhaps being TRBD1 or TRBD2 (6 bases each). The DNA matches TRBJ2-5 better at its end, which makes the J call doubtful. CDR3 length equals 12 residues. CDR1 SQVTM and CDR2 ANQGSEA come from the germline V gene.

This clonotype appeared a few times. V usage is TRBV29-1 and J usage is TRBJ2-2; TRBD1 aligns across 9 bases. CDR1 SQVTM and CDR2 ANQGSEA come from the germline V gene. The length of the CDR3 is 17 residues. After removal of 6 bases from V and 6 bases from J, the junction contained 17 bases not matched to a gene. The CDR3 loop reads CSVGPGTGTALSGELFF. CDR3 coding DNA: TGCAGCGTCGGTCCCGGGACAGGGACGGCCTTATCCGGGGAGCTGTTTTTT.

CDR3 nucleotides: TGTGCCAGCAGCATCTCATCGGGCAGGGAGATGATTGACGAGCAGTACTTC. Protein sequence: CASSISSGREMIDEQYF. The gene calls are TRBV7-2 and TRBJ2-4, with D perhaps given as TRBD1 or TRBD2 (5 bases each). The J call may be faulty, since TRBJ2-7 better matches the DNA end. Germline loops: CDR1 SGHTA, CDR2 FQGNSA. The CDR3 length is 17 residues.

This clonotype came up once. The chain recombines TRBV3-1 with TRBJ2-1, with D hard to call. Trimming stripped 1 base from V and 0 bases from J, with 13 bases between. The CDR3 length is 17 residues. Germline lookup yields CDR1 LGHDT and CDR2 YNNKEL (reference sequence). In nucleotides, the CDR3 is TGTGCCAGCAGCCAAGGACAATTTAGAAGCTCCTACAATGAGCAGTTCTTC. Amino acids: CASSQGQFRSSYNEQFF.

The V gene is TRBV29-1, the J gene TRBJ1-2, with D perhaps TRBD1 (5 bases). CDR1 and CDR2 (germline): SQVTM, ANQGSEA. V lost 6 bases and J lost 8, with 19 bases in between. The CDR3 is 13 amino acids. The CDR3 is CSVTGRALRGYTF. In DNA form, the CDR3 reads TGCAGCGTCACCGGCAGGGCCCTTCGGGGCTACACCTTC.

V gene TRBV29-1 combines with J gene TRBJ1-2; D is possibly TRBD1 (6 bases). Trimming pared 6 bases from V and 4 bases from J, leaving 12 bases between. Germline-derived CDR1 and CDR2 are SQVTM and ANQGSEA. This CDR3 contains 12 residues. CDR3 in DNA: TGCAGCGTCATGAGGGGGACCTATGGCTACACCTTC. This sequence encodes CSVMRGTYGYTF.

The CDR3 DNA reads TGCAGTGCTAGGGTAATACAGGGGCATCGGGGCTACACCTTC. Translation gives CSARVIQGHRGYTF. The J gene is TRBJ1-2, the V gene TRBV20-1; 7 bases are shared with TRBD1. This CDR3 is 14 amino acids long. In germline, CDR1 is DFQATT, CDR2 SNEGSKA (reference sequence). J gave up 8 bases and V 3 bases, and 12 bases lay outside the gene matches.